The 27 T cell receptor beta chains below come from one sample, sequenced in a study of graft-versus-host responses after intestinal transplantation. Here immunoSEQ multiplex PCR was the method, and the copy in TCRdb shows in-frame clones only, minus some. The table records about 43,000 clones, 85% to 95% of them present only once. The material was PBMCs, obtained approximately 360 days after intestinal transplant. Receptor source: a human patient who received an intestinal transplant, so some T cells may come from the graft donor.

This clone was counted once. The CDR3: CASSVEDRAGNTIYF. The CDR3 nucleotides are TGTGCCAGCAGCGTAGAGGACAGGGCTGGAAACACCATATATTTT. The genes are TRBV9 and TRBJ1-3, with 8 bases that match TRBD1. CDR3 length equals 15 residues. The germline V gene encodes CDR1 SGDLS and CDR2 YYNGEE. V shed 0 bases, J shed 2 bases, and the junction held 1 base outside the gene matches.

This clone has only one observation. The chain employs TRBV4-1 and TRBJ2-7; 16 positions match TRBD2. CDR3 length equals 17 residues. The trim removed 7 bases at V and 5 bases at J, leaving 11 bases unmatched. The germline V gene has CDR1 MGHRA and CDR2 YSYEKL. CDR3: CASNPLGLAGGLDEQYF. The CDR3 coding sequence is TGCGCCAGCAACCCCTTGGGACTAGCGGGAGGGCTGGACGAGCAGTACTTC.

The rearrangement joins TRBV7-3 to TRBJ2-1; 8 bases agree with TRBD2. Germline CDR1 reads SGHTA; CDR2 reads FQGTGA. The CDR3 is 15 residues long. Trimming took 5 bases from V and 3 from J; bases not matched to a gene: 6. The CDR3 nucleotides are TGTGCCAGCAGCCTACAGCGGGGGTACTACAATGAGCAGTTCTTC. It is translated as CASSLQRGYYNEQFF.

This clone was seen only once. In nucleotides, the CDR3 is TGCGCCAGCAGCCAAATACTAGCGGGACGACCCGATTCCAACTACGAGCAGTACTTC. Its protein product is CASSQILAGRPDSNYEQYF. This chain joins TRBV4-1 and TRBJ2-7, with 10 bases identical to TRBD2. V lost 2 bases and J lost 3; bases outside the gene matches: 16. This CDR3 spans 19 amino acids. Germline loops: CDR1 MGHRA, CDR2 YSYEKL.

V usage is TRBV4-1 and J usage is TRBJ2-3; no reliable D call. The CDR3 has 14 residues. Trimming left V 0 bases short and J 7 bases short, with 11 bases between. Germline values: CDR1 MGHRA, CDR2 YSYEKL. The chain's CDR3 is CASSQDGRVYTQYF. As DNA, the CDR3 is TGCGCCAGCAGCCAAGATGGTAGAGTGTATACGCAGTATTTT.

The chain carries TRBV19 and TRBJ1-1, with 11 nucleotides matching TRBD1. The CDR3 contains 19 residues. Germline V gene data show CDR1 as LNHDA and CDR2 as SQIVND (reference sequence). V shed 3 bases and J 5 bases; nucleotides not matched to a gene: 17. The CDR3 sequence: CASSMVQDRGRGGTTEAFF. CDR3 DNA: TGTGCCAGTAGTATGGTCCAGGACAGGGGGCGCGGTGGAACGACTGAAGCTTTCTTT. Full variable domain (missing parts from reference TRBV19 and TRBJ1-1): DGGITQSPKYLFRKEGQNVTLSCEQNLNHDAMYWYRQDPGQGLRLIYYSQIVNDFQKGDIAEGYSVSREKKESFPLTVTSAQKNPTAFYLCASSMVQDRGRGGTTEAFFGQGTRLTVV.

The table lists this clone with a few counts. V usage is TRBV9 and J usage is TRBJ2-2; possibly TRBD2 for D (5 bases). Between the trimmed V and J ends, which lost 0 bases and 6 bases, there was a span of 6 bases. CDR1 and CDR2 from the germline V gene are SGDLS and YYNGEE. The CDR3 sequence is 13 residues long. The chain's CDR3 is CASSVAGSGELFF. CDR3 bases: TGTGCCAGCAGCGTAGCGGGGTCCGGGGAGCTGTTTTTT.

The rearrangement uses TRBV7-2 and TRBJ2-3, with D unresolved. The germline CDR1 and CDR2 sequences are SGHTA and FQGNSA. The CDR3 runs to 16 residues. Trimming pared 2 bases from V and 2 bases from J, leaving 14 bases between. The DNA for the CDR3 is TGTGCCAGCAGCTTAAAGGGTCTCGCCAACACAGATACGCAGTATTTT. It is translated as CASSLKGLANTDTQYF.

V and J are TRBV10-2 and TRBJ2-7; TRBD2 matches 14 bases. The CDR3 is 18 amino acids. Per the germline V gene, CDR1 is WSHSY and CDR2 is SAAADI. Trimming at V came to 0 bases and at J to 0 bases, leaving 4 bases not matched to a gene. CDR3 nucleotides: TGCGCCAGCAGTGAGTCACCGGGACTAGCGGGGGACTCCTACGAGCAGTACTTC. Translation: CASSESPGLAGDSYEQYF.

The chain's CDR3 is CASSLGLHNEQFF. DNA for the CDR3: TGTGCCAGCAGCTTGGGACTACACAATGAGCAGTTCTTC. The rearrangement uses TRBV11-2 and TRBJ2-1, with TRBD2 matching over 7 bases. This CDR3 has 13 amino acids. Germline values: CDR1 SGHAT, CDR2 FQNNGV. V shed 3 bases, J shed 5 bases, and the junction held 1 base outside the gene matches. The full variable domain, rest sourced from reference TRBV11-2 and TRBJ2-1, is EAGVAQSPRYKIIEKRQSVAFWCNPISGHATLYWYQQILGQGPKLLIQFQNNGVVDDSQLPKDRFSAERLKGVDSTLKIQPAKLEDSAVYLCASSLGLHNEQFFGPGTRLTVL.

The V gene is TRBV6-1, the J gene TRBJ2-7, with TRBD2 identical over 9 bases. This CDR3 comprises 15 residues. V was clipped by 4 bases and J by 4 bases; unmatched bases: 8. Germline V CDR1 and CDR2: MNHNS, SASEGT. The DNA of the CDR3 is TGTGCCAGCAGTGCCTCTAGCGGGATGGGATACGAGCAGTACTTC. The encoded protein is CASSASSGMGYEQYF.

The V call is TRBV18, the J call TRBJ1-6; a possible D gene is TRBD1 (6 bases). This CDR3 spans 15 amino acids. Germline V gives CDR1 KGHSH, CDR2 LQKENI. V was trimmed by 3 bases and J by 6 bases, leaving 12 bases between them. Here the CDR3 reads CASSPVTGVNSPLHF. The CDR3 bases are TGTGCCAGCTCACCCGTGACAGGCGTTAATTCACCCCTCCACTTT.

This chain links TRBV6-4 with TRBJ2-1; D unresolved. From germline, CDR1 is MRHNA and CDR2 SNTAGT. This CDR3 is 10 amino acids long. Deletions cut 9 bases from V and 6 bases from J, with 6 bases between. The CDR3 spells CARCGNEQFF. DNA of the CDR3: TGTGCCAGGTGTGGCAATGAGCAGTTCTTC.

The chain recombines TRBV5-1 with TRBJ2-1, with TRBD2 matching over 12 bases. The V segment lost 0 bases and the J segment 4 bases; nucleotides outside the gene matches: 5. Germline V gene lookup returns CDR1 SGHRS and CDR2 YFSETQ. The CDR3 length is 17 residues. CDR3 bases: TGCGCCAGCAGCTTGGGAGGGACTAGCGGGCATTACAATGAGCAGTTCTTC. Residues: CASSLGGTSGHYNEQFF.

The CDR3 DNA reads TGTGCCACCCAACGGCCCAACAAGGATACGCAGTATTTT. It specifies CATQRPNKDTQYF. The chain employs TRBV15 and TRBJ2-3; D remains ambiguous. This CDR3 is built from 13 residues. Trimming cost V 8 bases and J 6 bases, with 15 bases left between them. Germline V CDR1 and CDR2: LNHNV, YYDKDF (reference sequence).

This rearrangement joins TRBV4-1 to TRBJ2-6, with 7 bases lining up with TRBD1. Germline CDR1 is MGHRA and CDR2 is YSYEKL. V lost 4 bases and J lost 0; bases outside the gene matches: 3. The CDR3 has 16 residues. The CDR3: CASSPGTASGANVLTF. CDR3 sequence (DNA): TGCGCCAGCAGCCCCGGGACAGCCTCTGGGGCCAACGTCCTGACTTTC.

The rearrangement joins TRBV5-1 to TRBJ2-7, with D maybe TRBD1 (6 bases). Trimming shortened V by 2 bases and J by 1 base, and 25 bases separated the two germline ends. From germline, CDR1 is SGHRS and CDR2 YFSETQ. The CDR3 is 19 residues long. For the CDR3, the DNA is TGCGCCAGCAGCTTACCCCCCCAGGGGCTGGGGCGGACATCCTACGAGCAGTACTTC. Encoded protein: CASSLPPQGLGRTSYEQYF.

The rearrangement joins TRBV30 to TRBJ1-2, with TRBD1 as a possible D gene (5 bases). Germline CDR1 reads GTSNPN; CDR2 reads SVGIG (reference sequence). V dropped 2 bases and J dropped 4 bases, with 11 bases sitting between them. The CDR3 contains 13 residues. The CDR3 loop reads CAWSPRDGYGYTF. The CDR3 DNA follows: TGTGCCTGGAGTCCGAGGGACGGCTATGGCTACACCTTC.

The chain couples TRBV7-6 to TRBJ2-5; D remains unclear. From germline, CDR1 is SGHVS and CDR2 FNYEAQ. The CDR3 totals 14 residues. V gave up 2 bases and J gave up 5 bases, with 12 bases separating them. CDR3 in amino acids: CASSLRPPGETQYF. CDR3 DNA: TGTGCCAGCAGCTTAAGACCGCCCGGGGAGACCCAGTACTTC.

This clone was seen more than once but under ten times. This chain's CDR3 is CASSRAYGYTF. CDR3 bases: TGTGCCAGCAGCCGAGCCTATGGCTACACCTTC. The chain is built from TRBV7-4 and TRBJ1-2; no clear D. CDR1 and CDR2 (germline): SGHVT, SQSDAQ. Trimming left V 5 bases short and J 4 bases short, with 5 bases between. The length of the CDR3 is 11 residues. Combining the CDR3 with reference TRBV7-4 and TRBJ1-2 gives the whole variable domain GAGVSQSPRYKVAKRGRDVALRCDSISGHVTLYWYRQTLGQGSEVLTYSQSDAQRDKSGRPSGRFSAERPERSVSTLKIQRTEQGDSAVYLCASSRAYGYTFGSGTRLTVV.

The sample holds a few counts of this clone. V is TRBV19 and J is TRBJ1-2; 9 nucleotides line up with TRBD1. V gave up 7 bases and J gave up 8 bases; unmatched junction bases: 8. Germline-derived CDR1 and CDR2 are LNHDA and SQIVND (reference sequence). The CDR3 runs to 13 residues. CDR3 sequence: CASIDRGNSGYTF. DNA for the CDR3: TGTGCCAGTATTGACAGGGGGAATTCGGGCTACACCTTC.

This chain links TRBV27 with TRBJ2-5; 14 bases agree with TRBD2. The DNA end is more similar to TRBJ2-7, so the J call may be wrong. Per the germline V gene, CDR1 is MNHEY and CDR2 is SMNVEV (reference sequence). CDR3 size: 15 residues. CDR3 nucleotide sequence: TGTGCCAGCAGTCCCCGACTAGCGGGAGGGAACGAGCAGTACTTC. Translation gives CASSPRLAGGNEQYF.

The rearrangement links TRBV2 to TRBJ1-2; 9 bases align to TRBD1. J was trimmed by 8 bases and V by 8 bases; bases with no gene match: 9. The length of the CDR3 is 13 residues. Germline lookup yields CDR1 SNHLY and CDR2 FYNNEI. The CDR3 DNA follows: TGTGCCAGCGAGACAGGGGGGTCGCGCGGCTACACCTTC. Residues: CASETGGSRGYTF.

The CDR3 sequence is CSARGGHEQYF. The DNA of the CDR3 is TGCAGTGCTAGAGGAGGCCACGAGCAGTACTTC. The V gene is TRBV20-1, the J gene TRBJ2-5; no definite D call. TRBJ2-7 explains the end of the DNA better; the J call may be wrong. The length of the CDR3 is 11 residues. In germline, CDR1 is DFQATT, CDR2 SNEGSKA (reference sequence).

The genes are TRBV7-9 and TRBJ2-1; D call uncertain. Trimming took 5 bases from V and 12 from J, leaving 8 bases between them. The CDR3 runs to 10 residues. The germline gives CDR1 SEHNR, CDR2 FQNEAQ (reference sequence). Written as DNA, the CDR3 is TGTGCCAGCAGCGTTTGGGTGCAGTTCTTC. This translates into CASSVWVQFF.

The rearrangement uses TRBV6-5 and TRBJ2-5, with 8 nucleotides matching TRBD1. Germline V gene lookup returns CDR1 MNHEY and CDR2 SVGAGI. This CDR3 has 13 amino acids. Trimming at V came to 6 bases and at J to 5 bases, leaving 5 bases not matched to a gene. The CDR3 DNA reads TGTGCCAGCAGCGCAACAGGGGGGGAGACCCAGTACTTC. It yields the protein CASSATGGETQYF.

V usage is TRBV7-9 and J usage is TRBJ2-7; D is ambiguous. Between the trimmed V and J ends, which lost 5 bases and 4 bases, there was a span of 18 bases. Germline CDR1 reads SEHNR; CDR2 reads FQNEAQ (reference sequence). This CDR3 is 15 amino acids long. CDR3 nucleotide sequence: TGTGCCAGCAGCAGTGCCCGGTCTCTTATTTACGAGCAGTACTTC. Protein: CASSSARSLIYEQYF. The variable domain in full, with the rest retrieved from reference TRBV7-9 and TRBJ2-7, is DTGVSQNPRHKITKRGQNVTFRCDPISEHNRLYWYRQTLGQGPEFLTYFQNEAQLEKSRLLSDRFSAERPKGSFSTLEIQRTEQGDSAMYLCASSSARSLIYEQYFGPGTRLTVT.